This entry is about one TCR beta chain. The antigen it recognizes is unknown. These data come from a study of T cells expressing NK-cell markers (TCRdb year 2020). Study-wide context: Three sorted T-cell subsets (CD3+CD56+NKG2C+, CD3+CD56+NKG2C- and CD3+CD56-NKG2C+) from seven to nine donors had their TCR beta-chain repertoires profiled. Sequencing of the libraries produced 2 x 150 bp reads on Illumina HiSeq 2000/2500, MiSeq or NextSeq. Randomly selected healthy volunteers, three men and five women, were used as the eight sequenced donors. Of the eight sequenced donors, seven were found to be HCMV-seropositive and one was found to be HCMV-seronegative.

Sequenced on an Illumina HiSeq 2000. The TCR beta cDNA libraries were made using 5'RACE template switching, a step that added both a universal primer site and unique molecular identifiers. Priming for cDNA synthesis came from the TCR beta constant segment, and two successive PCR amplification steps followed. From the authors' description of their analysis: MIGEC was used to demultiplex reads and group reads by UMI, and MiTCR was used to assemble and quantify clonotypes. To remove erroneous sequences, TCR cDNA sequences were retained only when supported by two or more reads. Downstream repertoire analysis used the tcR package, and clonotypes were matched across fractions by CDR3 nucleotide sequence plus V segment. VDJmatch was used to annotate antigen specificity against VDJdb, with one amino acid substitution allowed in CDR3. Following reprocessing of the reads by TCRdb, the data hold one row per CDR3 protein sequence and no DNA is available. These V and J calls are TCRdb output, not the study's own analysis. This sample's table lists hundreds of thousands of distinct CDR3 sequences. The top ten hold about 4% of the sample.

The paper's findings and limits, for the study overall: Whether the expanded NKG2C-expressing T cell clones were specific for HCMV antigens remained unclear. For over five donors, the dominant CD3+CD56+NKG2C+ clonotypes were among the top 10 CD8+ clonotypes and accounted for about 1.0-7.5% of CD8+ T cells. Those dominant clonotypes were again the most abundant among CD3+CD56-NKG2C+ cells in four donors, at about 25-65%.

HCMV serostatus was determined by detecting HCMV-specific IgG in serum with a commercial ELISA kit. Ficoll density gradient centrifugation was used to isolate peripheral blood mononuclear cells from blood. The TCR sequence derives from a woman aged 18 to 75 in good health. The specimen sequenced was blood T cells: a sorted CD56 or NKG2C T cell subset, CD4+ or CD8+ T cells, or bulk PBMC T cells (not recorded which).

The CDR3 here reads CASSLNAGGYNEQFF. The chain links TRBV7-9 with TRBJ2-1; the D call from TCRdb, TRBD2, cannot be confirmed without DNA. The CDR3 goes from the cysteine to the phenylalanine over 15 residues. The DNA sequence is not available. Based on the germline V gene (reference sequence), the CDR1 and CDR2 sequences are SEHNR and FQNEAQ.